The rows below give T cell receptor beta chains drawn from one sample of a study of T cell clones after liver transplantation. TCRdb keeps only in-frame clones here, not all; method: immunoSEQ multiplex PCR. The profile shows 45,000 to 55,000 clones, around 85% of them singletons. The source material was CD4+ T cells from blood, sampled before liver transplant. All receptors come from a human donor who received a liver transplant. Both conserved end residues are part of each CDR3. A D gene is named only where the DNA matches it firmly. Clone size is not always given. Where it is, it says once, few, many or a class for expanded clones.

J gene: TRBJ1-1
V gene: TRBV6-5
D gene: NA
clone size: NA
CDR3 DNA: TGTGCCAGCAGGGCCAGGGAGAACACTGAAGCTTTCTTT
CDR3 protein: CASRARENTEAFF

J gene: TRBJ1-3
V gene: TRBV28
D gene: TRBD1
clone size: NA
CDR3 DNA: TGTGCCAGCAGTGCCCGGGACAGGAAATATTTT
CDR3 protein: CASSARDRKYF

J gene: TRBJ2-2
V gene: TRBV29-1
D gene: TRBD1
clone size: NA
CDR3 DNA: TGCAGCGTTTACCGGGACAGAGACACCGGGGAGCTGTTTTTT
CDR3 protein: CSVYRDRDTGELFF

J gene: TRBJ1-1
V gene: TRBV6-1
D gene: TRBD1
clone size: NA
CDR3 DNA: TGTGCCAGCGGGGGGACAGGGGCCGCGAACACTGAAGCTTTCTTT
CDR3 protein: CASGGTGAANTEAFF

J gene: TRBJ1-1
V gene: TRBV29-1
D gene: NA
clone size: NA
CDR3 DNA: TGCGCGTTTGGCAGGGGTGGGACTGAAGCTTTCTTT
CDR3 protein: CAFGRGGTEAFF

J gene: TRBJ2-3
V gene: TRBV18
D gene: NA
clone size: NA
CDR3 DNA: TGTGCCAGCTCATTTGGGATTCCTATCACAGATACGCAGTATTTT
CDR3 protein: CASSFGIPITDTQYF

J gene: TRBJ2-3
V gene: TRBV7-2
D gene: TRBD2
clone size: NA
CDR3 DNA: TGTGCCAGCAGGAGGGGGGCTAGCGGGAGGCCCACAGATACGCAGTATTTT
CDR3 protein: CASRRGASGRPTDTQYF

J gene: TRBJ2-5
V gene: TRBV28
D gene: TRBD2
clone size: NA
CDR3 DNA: TGTGCCAGCCGGGGGGGCAGGAGAGAGACCCAGTACTTC
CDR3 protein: CASRGGRRETQYF

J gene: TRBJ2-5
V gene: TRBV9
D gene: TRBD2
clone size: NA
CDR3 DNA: TGTGCCAGCAGCGTATCCCCCCCCATTCCGGGGGGGCCCCCTTACCAAGAGACCCAGTACTTC
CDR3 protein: CASSVSPPIPGGPPYQETQYF

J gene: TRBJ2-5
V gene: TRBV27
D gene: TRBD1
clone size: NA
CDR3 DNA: TGTGCCAGCAACCAAAGGGGACAGGGGAGGGAGACCCAGTACTTC
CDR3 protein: CASNQRGQGRETQYF

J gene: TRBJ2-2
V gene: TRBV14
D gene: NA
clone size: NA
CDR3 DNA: TGTGCCAGCAGCCAAGATATTAACACCGGGGAGCTGTTTTTT
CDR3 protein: CASSQDINTGELFF

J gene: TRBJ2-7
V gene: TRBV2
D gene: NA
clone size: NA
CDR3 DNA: TGTGCCAGCAGCCAGGGACCGAATGCCTACGAGCAGTACTTC
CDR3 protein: CASSQGPNAYEQYF

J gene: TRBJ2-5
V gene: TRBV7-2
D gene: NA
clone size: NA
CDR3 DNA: TGTGCCAGCAGCTTAGTGCAGGGCTTAGGAGAGACCCAGTACTTC
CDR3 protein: CASSLVQGLGETQYF

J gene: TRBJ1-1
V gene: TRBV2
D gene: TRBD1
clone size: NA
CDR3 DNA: TGTGCCAGCAGTGAGAGGGCAGGGGGCGCGACTGAAGCTTTCTTT
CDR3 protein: CASSERAGGATEAFF

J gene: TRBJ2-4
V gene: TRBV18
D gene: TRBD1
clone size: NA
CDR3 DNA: TGTGCCAGCTCACCGCTCACAGGGGGCTTAGCCAAAAACATTCAGTACTTC
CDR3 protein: CASSPLTGGLAKNIQYF

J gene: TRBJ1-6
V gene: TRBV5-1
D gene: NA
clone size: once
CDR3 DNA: TGCGCCAGCAGCTTGGGGACAGCTAGCTCCTATAATTCACCCCTCCACTTT
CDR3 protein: CASSLGTASSYNSPLHF